This is a list of T cell receptor beta chains from one sample in a study of blood T cells in healthy people across ages. In TCRdb, the 5' RACE reads were re-called with MiXCR into one record per CDR3 protein. The repertoire holds about 1.4 million distinct CDR3 sequences, 59% seen once, with over 5.5% in the top ten. The sample taken for sequencing was blood. The receptors originated from a man younger than 30 in good health. Each CDR3 is given with its conserved first and last residue. D genes are given only for firm matches. Some rows mark clone size as missing; the rest say once, few, many or name a class of expanded clone.

>.|.|TRBV13|TRBJ1-4
CASSSGGEAGVNEKLFF
TGTGCCAGCAGCTCCGGGGGTGAGGCAGGAGTTAATGAAAAACTGTTTTTT
>.|.|TRBV6-5|TRBJ2-3
CASRLRSADTQYF
TGTGCCAGCAGACTCAGAAGCGCAGATACGCAGTATTTT
>.|.|TRBV10-2|TRBJ2-1
CASSELAGGLRGLNEQFF
TGCGCCAGCAGTGAGCTAGCTGGAGGACTTCGGGGTCTCAATGAGCAGTTCTTC
>.|.|TRBV12-3/TRBV12-4|TRBJ2-5
CASSHLGGTQETQYF
TGTGCCAGCAGTCATCTAGGGGGGACCCAAGAGACCCAGTACTTC
>.|.|TRBV6-2/TRBV6-3|TRBJ2-1
CASSYSGSGRFNEQFF
TGTGCCAGCAGTTACTCGGGCTCGGGCAGATTCAATGAGCAGTTCTTC
>few|.|TRBV12-3/TRBV12-4|TRBJ2-3
CASSLVVPDTQYF
TGTGCCAGCAGTTTGGTGGTTCCAGATACGCAGTATTTT
>few|TRBD2|TRBV28|TRBJ2-3
CASTATSSTDTQYF
TGTGCCAGCACCGCGACTAGCAGCACAGATACGCAGTATTTT
>.|.|TRBV6-2/TRBV6-3|TRBJ2-3
CASSYSQGLPDTQYF
TGTGCCAGCAGTTACTCGCAGGGTCTCCCAGATACGCAGTATTTT
>.|TRBD1|TRBV5-6|TRBJ2-7
CASSSTGTGFYKQYF
TGTGCCAGCAGCTCAACCGGGACAGGGTTCTACAAGCAGTACTTC
>.|.|TRBV11-3|TRBJ2-1
CASSLSGGLSNEQFF
TGTGCCAGCAGCTTATCAGGGGGACTATCCAATGAGCAGTTCTTC
>.|TRBD1|TRBV29-1|TRBJ2-7
CSVGGSGQTRYEQYF
TGCAGCGTTGGGGGTTCGGGACAGACTCGATACGAGCAGTACTTC
>few|TRBD1|TRBV29-1|TRBJ2-3
CSVARRDRGIGNTQYF
TGCAGCGTTGCCCGCCGGGACAGGGGTATCGGGAATACGCAGTATTTT
>many|.|TRBV12-3/TRBV12-4|TRBJ2-6
CASSLVSGQGANVLTF
TGTGCCAGCAGTTTAGTTTCCGGACAGGGGGCCAACGTCCTGACTTTC
>.|TRBD1|TRBV9|TRBJ2-5
CASSAPDREQETQYF
TGTGCCAGCAGCGCCCCCGACAGGGAACAAGAGACCCAGTACTTC
>few|TRBD2|TRBV7-2|TRBJ2-1
CASSLWSSGGANEQFF
TGTGCCAGCAGCTTATGGTCCAGCGGGGGGGCAAATGAGCAGTTCTTC
>.|.|TRBV10-2|TRBJ1-3
CASSEWVGGSGNTIYF
TGCGCCAGCAGTGAGTGGGTTGGAGGATCTGGAAACACCATATATTTT
>.|.|TRBV28|TRBJ2-7
CASSLSPGLGAGEYEQYF
TGTGCCAGCAGTTTATCCCCCGGCCTAGGGGCAGGGGAGTACGAGCAGTACTTC
>few|.|TRBV27|TRBJ2-2
CASSLFRDHGTGELFF
TGTGCCAGCAGTTTGTTTCGGGATCACGGCACCGGGGAGCTGTTTTTT
>.|.|TRBV29-1|TRBJ2-1
CSVFSETYNEQFF
TGCAGCGTATTCTCCGAGACTTACAATGAGCAGTTCTTC
>.|.|TRBV6-6|TRBJ1-2
CARGSNYGYTF
TGTGCCAGAGGGAGTAACTATGGCTACACCTTC
>.|.|TRBV15|TRBJ2-4
CATSRAPTYEQYF
TGTGCCACCAGCAGAGCCCCGACTTATGAGCAGTACTTC
>.|TRBD1|TRBV27|TRBJ2-1
CASSFYPGTGDNEQFF
TGTGCCAGCAGTTTCTATCCCGGGACAGGGGACAATGAGCAGTTCTTC
>few|.|TRBV10-3|TRBJ1-2
CAISGATGIGGYTF
TGTGCCATCAGTGGGGCAACCGGGATCGGTGGCTACACCTTC
>.|.|TRBV20-1|TRBJ2-1
CSAKGQPDNEQFF
TGCAGTGCTAAAGGTCAGCCTGACAATGAGCAGTTCTTC
>.|.|TRBV20-1|TRBJ2-7
CSAMDTVSYEQYF
TGCAGTGCTATGGACACGGTGTCCTACGAGCAGTACTTC
>.|.|TRBV27|TRBJ1-1
CASSQVASDTEAFF
TGTGCCAGCAGCCAGGTAGCCTCGGACACTGAAGCTTTCTTT
>.|.|TRBV7-2|TRBJ2-3
CASSLNLAASDTQYF
TGTGCCAGCAGCTTAAATCTAGCAGCGTCAGATACGCAGTATTTT
>once|.|TRBV15|TRBJ2-1
CATRAGEKYNEQFF
TGTGCCACCAGAGCAGGGGAGAAGTACAATGAGCAGTTCTTC
>.|.|TRBV25-1|TRBJ2-3
CASSPSLRTKRNTDTQYF
TGTGCCAGCAGTCCCTCGCTTCGGACCAAGAGGAACACAGATACGCAGTATTTT
>.|TRBD1|TRBV7-2|TRBJ2-3
CASSSADRVSTDTQYF
TGTGCCAGCAGCTCGGCGGACAGGGTCAGCACAGATACGCAGTATTTT
>few|TRBD1|TRBV28|TRBJ1-4
CASRGGAEEKLFF
TGTGCCAGCAGAGGGGGCGCGGAGGAAAAACTGTTTTTT
>few|.|TRBV20-1|TRBJ1-1
CSASLPGFEAFF
TGCAGTGCTAGTCTCCCAGGGTTTGAAGCTTTCTTT
>few|TRBD2|TRBV10-3|TRBJ2-5
CAISESQSGAQETQYF
TGTGCCATCAGTGAGTCTCAGAGCGGGGCGCAAGAGACCCAGTACTTC
>.|.|TRBV6-5|TRBJ2-3
CASWTASLRTDTQYF
TGTGCCAGCTGGACAGCCTCCCTACGCACAGATACGCAGTATTTT
>.|.|TRBV12-3/TRBV12-4|TRBJ2-2
CASSFRLASSTGELFF
TGTGCCAGCAGTTTTCGGCTAGCTTCGAGCACCGGGGAGCTGTTTTTT
>few|TRBD2|TRBV5-1|TRBJ2-5
CASSSLAEETQYF
TGTGCCAGCAGCTCGCTAGCGGAAGAGACCCAGTACTTC
>.|.|TRBV2|TRBJ2-6
CASLRRGSGANVLTF
TGTGCCAGCCTAAGGAGGGGCTCTGGGGCCAACGTCCTGACTTTC
>few|.|TRBV21-1|TRBJ1-2
CASSKIGPNYGYTF
TGTGCCAGCAGCAAAATCGGCCCAAACTATGGCTACACCTTC
>.|.|TRBV27|TRBJ2-6
CASSHRGGSGANVLTF
TGTGCCAGCAGCCACAGGGGGGGCTCTGGGGCCAACGTCCTGACTTTC
>.|.|TRBV10-3|TRBJ1-5
CAISEQEGQPQHF
TGTGCCATCAGTGAGCAAGAGGGGCAGCCCCAGCATTTT
>.|.|TRBV6-1|TRBJ2-1
CASSLEVREQFF
TGTGCCAGCAGTCTAGAGGTACGGGAGCAGTTCTTC
>.|.|TRBV4-1|TRBJ2-7
CASSQVLSSPGRSYEQYF
TGCGCCAGCAGCCAAGTTTTGTCGAGTCCGGGGCGATCCTACGAGCAGTACTTC